The TCR beta chain under discussion was sequenced for a study of blood T cell repertoires in COVID-19. The overall study: Specimens from acute and convalescent COVID-19 originated in the United States, Italy and Spain. The analysed material was cDNA or gDNA that came from T cells, B-cell-depleted T cells, or PBMCs.

Germline V lookup: CDR1 MNHNY, CDR2 SVGAGI (reference sequence). The CDR3 consists of 15 residues. Trimming removed 2 bases at V and 5 bases at J, with 12 bases between. In the study's own analysis: Estimation of nucleated cell counts was performed using reference gene primer amplification. Produced via immunoSEQ multiplex PCR; TCRdb's table is partial and in-frame only. V and J calls and clone size are as listed in that table; D and trimming were resolved from the DNA. The sample consists of 240,000 or so clones, approximately 83% of them appearing once. The TCR sequence derives from a young man who had recovered from COVID-19. The chain joins TRBV6-6 to TRBJ1-4; D perhaps matches TRBD1 (6 bases). The sequenced material came from peripheral blood. CDR3 DNA sequence: TGTGCCAGCAGTTACACGACAGGTCGGAATGAAAAACTGTTTTTT. Translated, it gives CASSYTTGRNEKLFF.